These 16 T cell receptor beta chains came from one sample sequenced in a study of control samples from healthy donors and cancer patients. TCRdb keeps only in-frame clones here, not all; method: immunoSEQ multiplex PCR. In the table there are about 96,000 clones, more than 80% of which are singletons. The sequenced sample was blood. The receptors derive from a man younger than 30 in good health.

The gene calls are TRBV6-2 or TRBV6-3 and TRBJ2-6; 7 bases are shared with TRBD1. Per germline, CDR1 MNHEY and CDR2 SVGEGT. V was pared by 6 bases and J by 4 bases, with 6 bases of the junction left unmatched. The CDR3 spans 15 residues. The CDR3 loop reads CASSTGDVGANVLTF. In DNA form, the CDR3 reads TGTGCCAGCAGCACAGGGGATGTCGGGGCCAACGTCCTGACTTTC.

CDR3 sequence: CASGFSSGRSVGELFF. The CDR3 DNA follows: TGTGCTAGTGGTTTCTCTAGCGGGAGGAGCGTCGGGGAGCTGTTTTTT. This sequence joins TRBV12-5 and TRBJ2-2; 11 bases are a match to TRBD2. V shed 3 bases and J 7 bases; nucleotides not matched to a gene: 7. The germline CDR1 and CDR2 sequences are LGHNT and FRNRAP. The CDR3 is 16 residues long.

The chain combines TRBV6-5 with TRBJ1-1; the D is unclear. Germline CDR1 and CDR2: MNHEY and SVGAGI. This CDR3 comprises 12 residues. Trimming removed 8 bases at V and 6 bases at J, with 13 bases between. The CDR3 DNA reads as TGTGCCAGCGCCCCCGGCGGGCCTGAAGCTTTCTTT. Encoded protein: CASAPGGPEAFF.

This chain connects TRBV5-8 to TRBJ1-1, with 7 positions matching TRBD1. Per the germline V gene, CDR1 is SGHTS and CDR2 is YDEGEE. With V trimmed by 4 bases and J by 2 bases, 5 bases remained unmatched. The CDR3 has 14 residues. The CDR3 loop is CASSPTGVNTEAFF. Here the CDR3 DNA reads TGTGCCAGCAGCCCAACAGGGGTTAACACTGAAGCTTTCTTT.

This chain joins TRBV27 and TRBJ2-7; no clear D gene. V lost 6 bases to trimming and J lost 5 bases, with 11 bases between them. Per the germline V gene, CDR1 is MNHEY and CDR2 is SMNVEV (reference sequence). CDR3 length: 12 amino acids. This chain's CDR3 is CASSPLRDEQYF. The CDR3, as DNA: TGTGCCAGCAGCCCCCTGAGAGACGAGCAGTACTTC.

The chain employs TRBV30 and TRBJ1-1, with D uncertain. CDR3 length equals 15 residues. Trimming removed 5 bases from V and 1 base from J, with 17 bases in between. The V gene's germline CDR1 is GTSNPN and CDR2 SVGIG (reference sequence). The DNA of the CDR3 is TGTGCCTGGTCCCGGGGTGCGGTCGGGAACACTGAAGCTTTCTTT. Its translation: CAWSRGAVGNTEAFF. Full variable domain (missing parts from reference TRBV30 and TRBJ1-1): SQTIHQWPATLVQPVGSPLSLECTVEGTSNPNLYWYRQAAGRGLQLLFYSVGIGQISSEVPQNLSASRPQDRQFILSSKKLLLSDSGFYLCAWSRGAVGNTEAFFGQGTRLTVV.

The chain has TRBV7-6 and TRBJ1-1; D unclear. Trimming removed 0 bases at V and 1 base at J, with 12 bases between. Germline V CDR1 and CDR2: SGHVS, FNYEAQ. The CDR3 sequence is 16 residues long. In DNA form, the CDR3 reads TGTGCCAGCAGCTTAGCGTGGTTGACGGGGAACACTGAAGCTTTCTTT. It is translated as CASSLAWLTGNTEAFF.

This clone was observed a handful of times. This sequence joins TRBV7-2 and TRBJ1-6, with D possibly being TRBD1 (5 bases). CDR1 SGHTA and CDR2 FQGNSA come from the germline V gene. CDR3 size: 15 residues. Trimming took 6 bases from V and 3 from J, leaving 12 bases between them. The CDR3 sequence: CASSYTGGYNSPLHF. The CDR3 DNA reads as TGTGCCAGCAGTTACACCGGGGGCTATAATTCACCCCTCCACTTT.

This clone was seen once. The CDR3 loop reads CASSGSGTGDLSGYGYTF. CDR3 nucleotides: TGTGCCAGCAGTGGCTCCGGGACAGGAGATCTTTCGGGCTATGGCTACACCTTC. The V and J genes are TRBV6-1 and TRBJ1-2; 8 bases are shared with TRBD1. V shed 4 bases and J 4 bases; nucleotides not matched to a gene: 17. The CDR3 length is 18 residues. Germline CDR1 is MNHNS and CDR2 is SASEGT.

This clone was recorded only once. V usage is TRBV30 and J usage is TRBJ2-5; possibly TRBD1 or TRBD2 for D (5 bases each). This CDR3 is built from 18 residues. With 5 bases removed from V and 5 bases from J, the gap between germline ends came to 30 bases. Germline V gene sequence: CDR1 GTSNPN, CDR2 SVGIG (reference sequence). The CDR3 nucleotides read TGTGCCTGGGGCCGCGGTTCGGGCTCCCCCTGGGGGTGGGAGACCCAGTACTTC. Translation gives CAWGRGSGSPWGWETQYF. The whole variable domain, remainder taken from reference TRBV30 and TRBJ2-5, is SQTIHQWPATLVQPVGSPLSLECTVEGTSNPNLYWYRQAAGRGLQLLFYSVGIGQISSEVPQNLSASRPQDRQFILSSKKLLLSDSGFYLCAWGRGSGSPWGWETQYFGPGTRLLVL.

The rearrangement links TRBV6-5 to TRBJ2-1, with D uncertain. V lost 6 bases and J 13 bases, leaving 13 bases between the germline ends. The CDR3 is 11 amino acids. The germline gives CDR1 MNHEY, CDR2 SVGAGI. In DNA form, the CDR3 reads TGTGCCAGCAGATTTGGGGAAGGTCAGTTCTTC. It specifies CASRFGEGQFF.

V is TRBV9 and J is TRBJ1-1, with 8 bases matching TRBD1. The CDR3 consists of 15 residues. The ends lost 4 bases at V and 3 bases at J; junction bases unmatched: 8. CDR1 is SGDLS, CDR2 YYNGEE, per germline. CDR3 protein: CASSSSGTGYTEAFF. DNA of the CDR3: TGTGCCAGCAGCTCCTCCGGGACAGGTTACACTGAAGCTTTCTTT.

The rearrangement links TRBV15 to TRBJ1-2; D might be TRBD1 (6 bases). V lost 0 bases and J 5 bases, leaving 10 bases between the germline ends. CDR1 and CDR2 (germline): LNHNV, YYDKDF (reference sequence). CDR3 length: 14 amino acids. CDR3 coding DNA: TGTGCCACCAGCAGAGACGGACAGTTATATGGCTACACCTTC. This translates into CATSRDGQLYGYTF. The full variable domain, completed using reference TRBV15 and TRBJ1-2, is DAMVIQNPRYQVTQFGKPVTLSCSQTLNHNVMYWYQQKSSQAPKLLFHYYDKDFNNEADTPDNFQSRRPNTSFCFLDIRSPGLGDTAMYLCATSRDGQLYGYTFGSGTRLTVV.

This clone was picked up one time. V usage is TRBV5-4 and J usage is TRBJ2-7; 8 positions match TRBD2. V was pared by 4 bases and J by 5 bases, with 8 bases of the junction left unmatched. The CDR3 contains 14 residues. Germline CDR1 SGHNT, CDR2 YYREEE (reference sequence). Here the CDR3 reads CASSPRGTRDEQYF. CDR3 coding DNA: TGTGCCAGCAGCCCCCGTGGGACTAGGGACGAGCAGTACTTC. The full variable domain, with the rest looked up from reference TRBV5-4 and TRBJ2-7, is ETGVTQSPTHLIKTRGQQVTLRCSSQSGHNTVSWYQQALGQGPQFIFQYYREEENGRGNFPPRFSGLQFPNYSSELNVNALELDDSALYLCASSPRGTRDEQYFGPGTRLTVT.

The table lists this clone with a count of one. CDR3 protein: CASSLEWNQPQHF. In DNA, the CDR3 is TGTGCCAGCAGTTTAGAGTGGAATCAGCCCCAGCATTTT. The J gene is TRBJ1-5, the V gene TRBV12-3 or TRBV12-4, with D hard to call. CDR3 length: 13 residues. With 1 base removed from V and 4 bases from J, the gap between germline ends came to 5 bases.

V gene TRBV10-1 combines with J gene TRBJ2-1; D not certain. Germline loops: CDR1 WNHNN, CDR2 SYGVQD (reference sequence). Trimming shortened V by 4 bases and J by 1 base, and 5 bases separated the two germline ends. The CDR3 runs to 13 residues. CDR3 sequence: CASSVLSYNEQFF. The CDR3 DNA follows: TGCGCCAGCAGTGTCTTATCCTACAATGAGCAGTTCTTC.